This passage covers 17 T cell receptor beta chains from one sample sequenced in a study of breast tumors, draining lymph nodes, adjacent tissues. One entry per CDR3 protein results from TCRdb running MiXCR on the multiplex PCR reads. The sample holds approximately 130,000 distinct CDR3 sequences; roughly 20% are singletons and the top ten take about 2.2%. Samples came from axillary lymph nodes draining the breast cancer. The sequenced sample consisted of axillary lymph node tissue. The receptor set was obtained from a female donor with breast cancer. Some clones in this sample may be carry-over from other donors' samples.

J is TRBJ1-1 and V is TRBV20-1; D gene uncertain. V lost 2 bases to trimming and J lost 2 bases, with 6 bases between them. This CDR3 comprises 12 residues. CDR1 and CDR2 (germline): DFQATT, SNEGSKA (reference sequence). This CDR3 reads CSARPINTEAFF. Here the CDR3 DNA reads TGCAGTGCTAGACCGATCAACACTGAAGCTTTCTTT.

This clonotype has ten or more counts. This chain uses TRBV28 with TRBJ2-7; TRBD1 matches 7 bases. This CDR3 has 15 amino acids. Germline CDR1 MDHEN, CDR2 SYDVKM. V was clipped by 3 bases and J by 2 bases; unmatched bases: 7. CDR3 loop: CASSLGRQGPYEQYF. The CDR3 DNA sequence: TGTGCCAGCAGTTTGGGGAGACAGGGACCCTACGAGCAGTACTTC.

This clonotype was observed many times. The J gene is TRBJ1-6, the V gene TRBV20-1; 12 bases match TRBD1. This CDR3 comprises 18 residues. V lost 1 base and J lost 6; bases outside the gene matches: 10. Per germline, CDR1 DFQATT and CDR2 SNEGSKA (reference sequence). CDR3 region: CSARGGTGGSLSNSPLHF. CDR3 nucleotides: TGCAGTGCTAGAGGGGGGACAGGGGGCTCCCTAAGTAATTCACCCCTCCACTTT.

This clonotype occurred many times. The chain employs TRBV4-2 and TRBJ2-3; 10 bases map to TRBD2. In germline, CDR1 is LGHNA, CDR2 YNFKEQ. CDR3 length equals 16 residues. The V gene end was trimmed by 5 bases and the J gene end by 6 bases; junction bases not matched to a gene: 11. DNA of the CDR3: TGTGCCAGCAGCTCCCAGAGTCAGCGGGAGGGGGATACGCAGTATTTT. Translation gives CASSSQSQREGDTQYF.

The chain couples TRBV6-1 to TRBJ2-1; 12 nucleotides align to TRBD2. Germline assignment: CDR1 MNHNS and CDR2 SASEGT. Trimming took 6 bases from V and 7 from J; bases not matched to a gene: 7. The CDR3 spans 15 residues. This CDR3 reads CASRWTSGTGNEQFF. In DNA, the CDR3 is TGTGCCAGCAGATGGACTAGCGGGACGGGGAATGAGCAGTTCTTC.

Comment on this clonotype: No conserved phenylalanine or tryptophan is present at the end of the CDR3, so a read error is the likely explanation. The chain employs TRBV24-1 and TRBJ2-5; D may be TRBD2 (6 bases). Per the germline V gene, CDR1 is KGHDR and CDR2 is SFDVKD. Trimming took 1 base from V and 0 from J, leaving 11 bases between them. The CDR3 contains 16 residues. The CDR3 sequence is CATSDFGLANQETQYL. As DNA, the CDR3 is TGTGCCACCAGTGATTTTGGGCTAGCGAACCAAGAGACCCAGTACCTC.

This clonotype was counted many times. Here the CDR3 DNA reads TGTGCCAGCAGCCCCAACCGGGGATCGAACACCGGGGAGCTGTTTTTT. This encodes CASSPNRGSNTGELFF. This sequence joins TRBV3-1 and TRBJ2-2; D perhaps matches TRBD2 (5 bases). The germline gives CDR1 LGHDT, CDR2 YNNKEL (reference sequence). This CDR3 has 16 amino acids. V lost 4 bases to trimming and J lost 0 bases, with 12 bases between them.

Ten or more counts support this clonotype. The CDR3 loop is CASSLSEGGSEKLFF. CDR3 DNA sequence: TGTGCCAGCAGCTTGAGCGAGGGAGGGAGTGAAAAACTGTTTTTT. The chain employs TRBV5-4 and TRBJ1-4; D not resolved. V dropped 1 base and J dropped 7 bases, with 14 bases sitting between them. Germline V gene sequence: CDR1 SGHNT, CDR2 YYREEE (reference sequence). The CDR3 has 15 residues. The full variable domain, completed using reference TRBV5-4 and TRBJ1-4, is ETGVTQSPTHLIKTRGQQVTLRCSSQSGHNTVSWYQQALGQGPQFIFQYYREEENGRGNFPPRFSGLQFPNYSSELNVNALELDDSALYLCASSLSEGGSEKLFFGSGTQLSVL.

The chain has TRBV3-1 and TRBJ2-1; a possible D gene is TRBD2 (6 bases). There are 16 residues in the CDR3. Trimming cost V 0 bases and J 2 bases, with 11 bases left between them. Per germline, CDR1 LGHDT and CDR2 YNNKEL (reference sequence). CDR3 loop: CASSQDWGLPYNEQFF. Written as DNA, the CDR3 is TGTGCCAGCAGCCAAGATTGGGGACTCCCCTACAATGAGCAGTTCTTC.

This clonotype has at least ten counts. The chain uses TRBV12-3 or TRBV12-4 and TRBJ2-1; D is unclear. Trimming left V 1 base short and J 9 bases short, with 4 bases between. The CDR3 is 11 amino acids. In nucleotides, the CDR3 is TGTGCCAGCAGTTTAGGCGGTGAGCAGTTCTTC. Translating it yields CASSLGGEQFF.

The sample holds many counts of this clonotype. V gene TRBV4-1 combines with J gene TRBJ2-5; 10 nucleotides match TRBD2. The CDR3 is 16 amino acids. Per the germline V gene, CDR1 is MGHRA and CDR2 is YSYEKL. The V segment lost 4 bases and the J segment 1 base; nucleotides outside the gene matches: 6. CDR3 nucleotides: TGCGCCAGCAGCCTGACAAGCGGGAGGGCCCAAGAGACCCAGTACTTC. Translation gives CASSLTSGRAQETQYF.

This clonotype has a count of ten or more. The V gene is TRBV11-2, the J gene TRBJ2-2; TRBD1 matches at 10 bases. The CDR3 loop spans 14 amino acids. Germline CDR1 and CDR2: SGHAT and FQNNGV. With 5 bases clipped from V and 6 bases from J, the junction kept 3 bases outside the gene matches. Here the CDR3 DNA reads TGTGCCAGCAGCACTGGGACAGGGGCCGGGGAGCTGTTTTTT. Its translation is CASSTGTGAGELFF.

This clonotype was found many times. The chain couples TRBV11-2 to TRBJ2-7; D could derive from TRBD1 or TRBD2 (5 bases each). The CDR3 is 14 residues long. CDR1 and CDR2 from the germline V gene are SGHAT and FQNNGV. V was pared by 3 bases and J by 2 bases, with 11 bases between. The CDR3 DNA reads as TGTGCCAGCAGCTTTGGGACCGTTGCCTACGAGCAGTACTTC. Translating gives CASSFGTVAYEQYF.

This clonotype was observed many times. V gene TRBV7-6 combines with J gene TRBJ2-7, with TRBD1 matching over 10 bases. The CDR3 contains 14 residues. V lost 4 bases and J lost 3; bases outside the gene matches: 3. In germline, CDR1 is SGHVS, CDR2 FNYEAQ. The DNA for the CDR3 is TGTGCCAGCAGCTCGGGACAGGGGTACTACGAGCAGTACTTC. Its translation is CASSSGQGYYEQYF. The full variable domain, in which reference TRBV7-6 and TRBJ2-7 provide the parts outside the CDR3, is GAGVSQSPRYKVTKRGQDVALRCDPISGHVSLYWYRQALGQGPEFLTYFNYEAQQDKSGLPNDRFSAERPEGSISTLTIQRTEQRDSAMYRCASSSGQGYYEQYFGPGTRLTVT.

Many counts were recorded for this clonotype. The J gene is TRBJ2-7, the V gene TRBV7-9; maybe TRBD1 (6 bases). There are 16 residues in the CDR3. Germline V CDR1 and CDR2: SEHNR, FQNEAQ (reference sequence). Between the trimmed V and J ends, which lost 1 base and 5 bases, there was a span of 18 bases. This CDR3 reads CASSLGRGRNGNEQYF. CDR3 in DNA: TGTGCCAGCAGCTTAGGTAGGGGGAGAAACGGGAACGAGCAGTACTTC.

As concerns this clonotype: A read error may explain this, as a much larger clone is one base away. This chain links TRBV20-1 with TRBJ2-6; D is undetermined. The ends were cut back, 6 bases at V and 2 bases at J, with 5 bases in the middle. CDR1 and CDR2 (germline): DFQATT, SNEGSKA (reference sequence). This CDR3 contains 12 residues. CDR3 protein: CSAPAGANVLTF. The CDR3, as DNA: TGCAGTGCCCCAGCTGGGGCCAACGTCCTGACTTTC.

In its sample, this clonotype was seen many times. The genes are TRBV20-1 and TRBJ2-1; 7 nucleotides align to TRBD2. With V trimmed by 5 bases and J by 9 bases, 7 bases remained unmatched. Germline-derived CDR1 and CDR2 are DFQATT and SNEGSKA (reference sequence). This CDR3 comprises 12 residues. This CDR3 reads CSAARETGEQFF. CDR3 in DNA: TGCAGTGCTGCGCGGGAGACCGGTGAGCAGTTCTTC.